These 27 T cell receptor beta chains were sequenced from one sample in a study of identical twins. MiXCR was run by TCRdb on the 5' RACE reads, yielding one entry per CDR3 protein. The data hold 500,000 to 650,000 distinct CDR3 sequences, with 7% to 7.5% observed a single time. This sample also appeared in a second study, on yellow fever vaccine responses in identical twins.

Source material: PBMCs. The receptors derive from a woman aged 18-35 years in good health.

This chain joins TRBV4-1 and TRBJ2-3; D is ambiguous. V shed 1 base and J shed 4 bases, with 15 bases lying between them. This CDR3 comprises 16 residues. CDR1 and CDR2 from the germline V gene are MGHRA and YSYEKL. CDR3 sequence (DNA): TGCGCCAGCAGCCAAGCGCGAGGTCCCCCACCAGATACGCAGTATTTT. As protein: CASSQARGPPPDTQYF.

The genes are TRBV5-6 and TRBJ1-5, with D possibly matching TRBD1 (5 bases). Germline lookup yields CDR1 SGHDT and CDR2 YYEEEE. Trimming stripped 4 bases from V and 2 bases from J, with 13 bases between. This CDR3 comprises 15 residues. As DNA, the CDR3 is TGTGCCAGCAGCCTACAGGAGTATGGCAATCAGCCCCAGCATTTT. Translating it yields CASSLQEYGNQPQHF.

This clonotype occurred many times. The chain employs TRBV12-3 or TRBV12-4 and TRBJ1-1, with TRBD1 identical over 7 bases. V trimming: 3 bases; J trimming: 5 bases; junction bases outside the gene matches: 9. The length of the CDR3 is 15 residues. The CDR3 coding sequence is TGTGCCAGCAGTTTGAGGGAACAGGGGTGGACTGAAGCTTTCTTT. Its protein is CASSLREQGWTEAFF.

The sample holds many counts of this clonotype. V gene TRBV7-2 combines with J gene TRBJ1-1; D is ambiguous. CDR1 is SGHTA, CDR2 FQGNSA, per germline. The germline V and J ends were trimmed by 2 bases and 11 bases, with 12 bases remaining between them. The CDR3 covers 12 residues. CDR3 sequence: CASSLSALEAFF. Here the CDR3 DNA reads TGTGCCAGCAGCTTATCGGCGCTCGAGGCTTTCTTT.

This clonotype appeared many times. The genes are TRBV10-3 and TRBJ2-2; unclear D gene. Trimming shortened V by 2 bases and J by 7 bases, and 14 bases separated the two germline ends. Germline values: CDR1 ENHRY, CDR2 SYGVKD. CDR3 size: 15 residues. The CDR3 spells CAISELSGLLGELFF. In nucleotides, the CDR3 is TGTGCCATCAGTGAGCTCTCAGGTTTACTCGGGGAGCTGTTTTTT.

This clonotype showed up just a few times. The V gene is TRBV20-1, the J gene TRBJ2-5; D unclear. Trimming pared 4 bases from V and 2 bases from J, leaving 14 bases between. There are 14 residues in the CDR3. Germline loops: CDR1 DFQATT, CDR2 SNEGSKA (reference sequence). DNA for the CDR3: TGCAGTGCTACGCCCGTTAGGGAACAAGAGACCCAGTACTTC. Encoded protein: CSATPVREQETQYF.

There are many counts of this clonotype. The chain employs TRBV7-8 and TRBJ2-3; 9 positions agree with TRBD1. Losses at the gene ends were 1 base for V and 4 bases for J; bases not matched to a gene: 15. CDR1 and CDR2 (germline): SGHVS, FQNEAQ. The CDR3 is made up of 19 amino acids. This CDR3 reads CASSLVKIRRDRAADTQYF. CDR3 bases: TGTGCCAGCAGCTTAGTGAAGATTCGCCGGGACAGGGCTGCAGATACGCAGTATTTT.

This clonotype was counted at least ten times. This chain connects TRBV27 to TRBJ2-5; 7 nucleotides agree with TRBD1. This CDR3 region has 15 residues. J lost 0 bases, V lost 5 bases, and 6 bases had no gene match. The germline CDR1 and CDR2 sequences are MNHEY and SMNVEV (reference sequence). The CDR3: CASSPLTGDQETQYF. CDR3 bases: TGTGCCAGCAGTCCATTAACAGGGGACCAAGAGACCCAGTACTTC.

The chain joins TRBV20-1 to TRBJ2-7; D is perhaps TRBD2 (5 bases). V lost 6 bases and J 2 bases, leaving 14 bases between the germline ends. CDR3 length: 13 amino acids. Germline lookup yields CDR1 DFQATT and CDR2 SNEGSKA (reference sequence). Here the CDR3 DNA reads TGCAGTGCCAGCGGCCCGGGGACCTACGAGCAGTACTTC. It yields the protein CSASGPGTYEQYF.

This clonotype has at least ten counts. The chain joins TRBV5-1 to TRBJ1-3; TRBD1 might be the D (6 bases). V was cut by 2 bases and J by 4 bases, with 7 bases left in between. Germline V gene data show CDR1 as SGHRS and CDR2 as YFSETQ. The CDR3 covers 13 residues. CDR3 sequence: CASSFDRGNTIYF. The CDR3 DNA is TGCGCCAGCAGCTTCGACAGGGGAAACACCATATATTTT.

This clonotype came up a few times. The rearrangement joins TRBV24-1 to TRBJ1-1; 7 bases agree with TRBD1. Germline CDR1 is KGHDR and CDR2 is SFDVKD. Trimming removed 4 bases from V and 4 bases from J; junction bases left unmatched: 8. The CDR3 extends over 15 amino acids. The CDR3 bases are TGTGCCACCAGTGAACCGACAGGGAAAGGCACTGAAGCTTTCTTT. This sequence encodes CATSEPTGKGTEAFF.

This clonotype was seen only a few times. The V call is TRBV20-1, the J call TRBJ2-3, with 10 bases that match TRBD2. This CDR3 has 17 amino acids. Unmatched junction bases numbered 9, after V lost 3 bases and J lost 0 bases. Germline CDR1 reads DFQATT; CDR2 reads SNEGSKA (reference sequence). CDR3 residues: CSASQASGGPSTDTQYF. DNA of the CDR3: TGCAGTGCTAGTCAGGCTAGCGGGGGACCGAGCACAGATACGCAGTATTTT.

This clonotype was recorded at least ten times. The chain's CDR3 is CASSHERAGGDIDTQYF. DNA for the CDR3: TGTGCCAGCAGCCATGAGAGAGCGGGGGGGGACATAGATACGCAGTATTTT. The V and J genes are TRBV3-1 and TRBJ2-3, with 10 bases matching TRBD2. The V and J ends lost 3 bases and 5 bases, in that order; junction bases with no gene match: 11. From germline, CDR1 is LGHDT and CDR2 YNNKEL (reference sequence). There are 17 residues in the CDR3.

This clonotype was seen a few times. The chain is built from TRBV6-1 and TRBJ1-4; D is ambiguous. V was pared by 6 bases and J by 7 bases, with 18 bases between. Germline CDR1 reads MNHNS; CDR2 reads SASEGT. The CDR3 has 15 residues. In DNA, the CDR3 is TGTGCCAGCAGCACTGGGGTCAACTTAAGTGAAAAACTGTTTTTT. This encodes CASSTGVNLSEKLFF.

This clonotype was observed many times. The V call is TRBV10-2, the J call TRBJ2-3; 10 nucleotides align to TRBD2. CDR3 size: 14 residues. Germline trimming cut 6 bases from V and 6 bases from J; bases unmatched to any gene: 6. The germline gives CDR1 WSHSY, CDR2 SAAADI. CDR3 protein: CASSGAGGRDTQYF. CDR3 sequence (DNA): TGCGCCAGCAGCGGAGCGGGGGGGAGGGATACGCAGTATTTT.

This clonotype was seen at least ten times. The chain employs TRBV4-2 and TRBJ2-2; 11 bases fit TRBD2. Germline V gene lookup returns CDR1 LGHNA and CDR2 YNFKEQ. Unmatched junction bases numbered 6, after V lost 3 bases and J lost 3 bases. This CDR3 has 17 residues. This chain's CDR3 is CASSHAGTSGDTGELFF. CDR3 bases: TGTGCCAGCAGCCACGCCGGGACTAGCGGAGACACCGGGGAGCTGTTTTTT.

This clonotype showed up many times. V gene TRBV3-1 combines with J gene TRBJ1-1; TRBD1 matches at 7 bases. The CDR3 has 15 amino acids. Germline V gene lookup returns CDR1 LGHDT and CDR2 YNNKEL (reference sequence). The ends lost 4 bases at V and 2 bases at J; junction bases unmatched: 7. CDR3 loop: CASSPLGQINTEAFF. The DNA for the CDR3 is TGTGCCAGCAGCCCCCTGGGACAGATTAACACTGAAGCTTTCTTT.

The chain recombines TRBV7-2 with TRBJ2-7; the match to TRBD1 covers 9 bases. Germline CDR1 SGHTA, CDR2 FQGNSA. The CDR3 is made up of 15 amino acids. The ends lost 1 base at V and 5 bases at J; junction bases unmatched: 6. CDR3 bases: TGTGCCAGCAGCTTAGTGGGACAGGGAGATCACGAGCAGTACGTC. This encodes CASSLVGQGDHEQYV.

This clonotype was detected ten times or more. V gene TRBV12-3 or TRBV12-4 combines with J gene TRBJ1-1, with TRBD1 identical over 7 bases. V shed 3 bases and J 1 base; nucleotides not matched to a gene: 5. The CDR3 extends over 15 amino acids. CDR3 protein: CASSFSRQGNTEAFF. The DNA of the CDR3 is TGTGCCAGCAGTTTTTCCCGACAGGGGAACACTGAAGCTTTCTTT.

The V call is TRBV20-1, the J call TRBJ2-1; 9 bases fit TRBD1. With 2 bases clipped from V and 3 bases from J, the junction kept 2 bases outside the gene matches. CDR1 and CDR2 from the germline V gene are DFQATT and SNEGSKA (reference sequence). The CDR3 totals 14 residues. The CDR3 here is CSARTGGRYNEQFF. CDR3 sequence (DNA): TGCAGTGCTAGAACAGGGGGCCGCTACAATGAGCAGTTCTTC.

The gene calls are TRBV9 and TRBJ1-1, with 7 bases identical to TRBD1. This CDR3 comprises 15 residues. Germline V gene data show CDR1 as SGDLS and CDR2 as YYNGEE. V shed 2 bases and J 1 base; nucleotides not matched to a gene: 5. The CDR3, as DNA: TGTGCCAGCAGCGTTCCGGGACAGACGAACACTGAAGCTTTCTTT. It specifies CASSVPGQTNTEAFF.

The V gene is TRBV7-6, the J gene TRBJ1-4; D uncertain. Germline CDR1 reads SGHVS; CDR2 reads FNYEAQ. V was pared by 2 bases and J by 8 bases, with 12 bases between. CDR3 size: 14 residues. CDR3 residues: CASSLPGPGEKLFF. The CDR3 DNA sequence: TGTGCCAGCAGCTTACCGGGCCCGGGGGAAAAACTGTTTTTT.

The genes are TRBV20-1 and TRBJ2-1; 8 bases match TRBD2. The J segment lost 7 bases and the V segment lost 1 base, leaving 6 bases of the junction unmatched. Germline V lookup: CDR1 DFQATT, CDR2 SNEGSKA (reference sequence). The CDR3 is 14 residues long. The CDR3 sequence: CSARVPGLGNEQFF. CDR3 DNA sequence: TGCAGTGCTAGAGTCCCGGGACTAGGGAATGAGCAGTTCTTC.

This chain uses TRBV15 with TRBJ2-5; D uncertain. Germline values: CDR1 LNHNV, CDR2 YYDKDF (reference sequence). The V and J ends lost 0 bases and 2 bases respectively, with 16 bases between them. The CDR3 is 17 residues long. CDR3 sequence (DNA): TGTGCCACCAGCAGAGACCATAGAATGACACAGCAAGAGACCCAGTACTTC. This translates into CATSRDHRMTQQETQYF.

This clonotype was seen repeatedly, ten times or more. The J gene is TRBJ2-5, the V gene TRBV9; D is uncertain. The CDR3 covers 12 residues. V was shortened by 3 bases and J by 5 bases, with 8 bases between the two germline ends. The V gene's germline CDR1 is SGDLS and CDR2 YYNGEE. This CDR3 is CASSGVGETQYF. DNA of the CDR3: TGTGCCAGCAGCGGGGTCGGGGAGACCCAGTACTTC.

This clonotype was seen repeatedly, ten times or more. This chain links TRBV12-3 or TRBV12-4 with TRBJ2-5; 9 nucleotides match TRBD2. With V trimmed by 7 bases and J by 5 bases, 8 bases remained unmatched. This CDR3 has 14 amino acids. The CDR3 nucleotides read TGTGCCAGCACAGAGCGGGAGGTTTCGGAGACCCAGTACTTC. This translates into CASTEREVSETQYF.

The chain is built from TRBV7-2 and TRBJ2-7, with D perhaps matching TRBD1 (5 bases). V lost 6 bases to trimming and J lost 2 bases, with 14 bases between them. Germline assignment: CDR1 SGHTA and CDR2 FQGNSA. This CDR3 has 14 amino acids. For the CDR3, the DNA is TGTGCCAGCAGTTTGTTAAGGGGCCCCTACGAGCAGTACGTC. It is translated as CASSLLRGPYEQYV.